These T cell receptor beta chains were read from a single sample in a study of control samples from healthy donors and cancer patients. The repertoire was sequenced with immunoSEQ multiplex PCR; TCRdb's copy has only in-frame clones and lacks some. The top ten clones hold about 7.8% of a sample with some 100,000 clones, more than 85% of them seen once. The source material was blood. These receptors were taken from a man aged 30 to 39 in good health. Both conserved end residues are part of each CDR3. The D gene is left open where the match is weak. Size tells how often a clone was seen (once, few, many) or the class of an expanded clone, and some rows leave it out.

cdr3_length | d_call | j_call | v_call | clone_size | cdr3_nt | cdr3_aa
14 | . | TRBJ1-2 | TRBV6-2/TRBV6-3 | . | TGTGCCAGCAGTTCGCACGGCAGCCCCTATGGCTACACCTTC | CASSSHGSPYGYTF
10 | . | TRBJ1-1 | TRBV24-1 | . | TGTGCCATCAGTGGGGAAGAAGCTTTCTTT | CAISGEEAFF
14 | TRBD1 | TRBJ1-5 | TRBV10-3 | . | TGTGCCATCAGCGGGGACAGGGATAATCAGCCCCAGCATTTT | CAISGDRDNQPQHF
14 | . | TRBJ1-2 | TRBV5-4 | . | TGTGCCAGCAGCTTGGACGAGAAGGACTATGGCTACACCTTC | CASSLDEKDYGYTF
14 | . | TRBJ2-1 | TRBV30 | . | TGTGCCTGGAGTGTGGTTACAGGAAACAATGAGCAGTTCTTC | CAWSVVTGNNEQFF
12 | . | TRBJ1-2 | TRBV12-3/TRBV12-4 | few | TGTGCCAGCAGCGGGAGACTCTATGGCTACACCTTC | CASSGRLYGYTF
16 | . | TRBJ1-4 | TRBV5-1 | . | TGCGCCAGCAGCTCCCAACCGGGACTGAATAATGAAAAACTGTTTTTT | CASSSQPGLNNEKLFF
13 | . | TRBJ1-1 | TRBV12-3/TRBV12-4 | . | TGTGCCAGCACGGGGGGATCTGAACCTGAAGCTTTCTTT | CASTGGSEPEAFF
12 | . | TRBJ2-2 | TRBV7-8 | . | TGTGCCAGCAGAGGGACCACCGGGGAGCTGTTTTTT | CASRGTTGELFF
13 | TRBD1 | TRBJ1-1 | TRBV18 | once | TGTCGAGGCGGGACAGGGTCTGGCACTGAAGCTTTCTTT | CRGGTGSGTEAFF
14 | TRBD1 | TRBJ1-6 | TRBV2 | few | TGTGCCAGCAATTCTGGACAGGCTAATTCACCCCTCCACTTT | CASNSGQANSPLHF
16 | . | TRBJ2-1 | TRBV11-2 | . | TGTGCCAGCAGCGCAAGACCTACTATCGCGGGGAATGAGCAGTTCTTC | CASSARPTIAGNEQFF
16 | . | TRBJ2-3 | TRBV11-2 | . | TGTGCCAGCAGCTTAGCGGCAGGAGGAGGGACAGATACGCAGTATTTT | CASSLAAGGGTDTQYF
15 | TRBD2 | TRBJ2-1 | TRBV7-2 | . | TGTGCCAGCAGCTTAGCGGTTAGCGGGAGCTATGAGCAGTTCTTC | CASSLAVSGSYEQFF
16 | . | TRBJ2-3 | TRBV4-3 | . | TGCGCCAGCAGCCCATGGGACCGACCGGGCACAGATACGCAGTATTTT | CASSPWDRPGTDTQYF
17 | . | TRBJ2-1 | TRBV6-2/TRBV6-3 | . | TGTGCCAGCAGTGTTGCTTCAGCGGTAAACTCCTACAATGAGCAGTTCTTC | CASSVASAVNSYNEQFF
15 | TRBD2 | TRBJ2-3 | TRBV5-1 | . | TGCGCCAGCAGCGAATTCGGGGGGGGCACAGATACGCAGTATTTT | CASSEFGGGTDTQYF
16 | TRBD2 | TRBJ2-7 | TRBV5-1 | few | TGCGCCAGCAGCTTGGGTGGGGGACTAGCGGGAGTCGAGCAGTACTTC | CASSLGGGLAGVEQYF
12 | . | TRBJ1-6 | TRBV28 | . | TGTGCCAGCAATCTTCCCCCTTCACCCCTCCACTTT | CASNLPPSPLHF